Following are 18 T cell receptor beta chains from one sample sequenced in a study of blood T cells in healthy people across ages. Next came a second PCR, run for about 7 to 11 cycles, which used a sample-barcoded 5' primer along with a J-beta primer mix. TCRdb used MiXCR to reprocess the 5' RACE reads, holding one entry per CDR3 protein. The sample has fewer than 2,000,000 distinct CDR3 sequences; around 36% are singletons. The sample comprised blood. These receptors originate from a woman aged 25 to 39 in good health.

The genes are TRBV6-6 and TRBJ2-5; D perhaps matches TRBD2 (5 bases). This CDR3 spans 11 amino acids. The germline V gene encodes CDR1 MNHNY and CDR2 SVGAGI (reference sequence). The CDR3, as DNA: TGTGTGTCGCTAGCCGGGGAGACCCAGTACTTC. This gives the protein CVSLAGETQYF.

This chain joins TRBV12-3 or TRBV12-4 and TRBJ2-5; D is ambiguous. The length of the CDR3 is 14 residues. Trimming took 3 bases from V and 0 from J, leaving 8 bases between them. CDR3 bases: TGTGCCAGCAGTTTGCCAGTGAACCAAGAGACCCAGTACTTC. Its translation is CASSLPVNQETQYF.

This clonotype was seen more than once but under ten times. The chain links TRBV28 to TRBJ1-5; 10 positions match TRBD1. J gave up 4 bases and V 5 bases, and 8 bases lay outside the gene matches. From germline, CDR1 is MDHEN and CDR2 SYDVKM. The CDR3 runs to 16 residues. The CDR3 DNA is TGTGCCAGCAGTCAACGGACAGGGGGAGTAAATCAGCCCCAGCATTTT. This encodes CASSQRTGGVNQPQHF.

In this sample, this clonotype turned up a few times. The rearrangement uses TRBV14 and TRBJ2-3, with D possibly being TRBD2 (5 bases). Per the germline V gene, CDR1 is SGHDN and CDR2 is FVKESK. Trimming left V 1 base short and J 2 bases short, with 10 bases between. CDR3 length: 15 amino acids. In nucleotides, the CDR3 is TGTGCCAGCAGCCAAGGCGTGCGGGCCACAGATACGCAGTATTTT. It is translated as CASSQGVRATDTQYF.

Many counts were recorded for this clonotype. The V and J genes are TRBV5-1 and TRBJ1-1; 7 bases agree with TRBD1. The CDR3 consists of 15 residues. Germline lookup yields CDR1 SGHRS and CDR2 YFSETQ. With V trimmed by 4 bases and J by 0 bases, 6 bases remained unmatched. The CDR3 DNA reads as TGCGCCAGCAGCCGGGGGACAGTCATGAACACTGAAGCTTTCTTT. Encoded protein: CASSRGTVMNTEAFF.

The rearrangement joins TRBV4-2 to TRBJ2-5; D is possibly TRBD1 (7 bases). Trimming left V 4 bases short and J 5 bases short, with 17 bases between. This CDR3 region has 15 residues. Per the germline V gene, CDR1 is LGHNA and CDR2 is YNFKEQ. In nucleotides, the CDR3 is TGTGCCAGCAGCCCCTTGGAGGGGGCGCCGGAGACCCAGTACTTC. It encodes CASSPLEGAPETQYF.

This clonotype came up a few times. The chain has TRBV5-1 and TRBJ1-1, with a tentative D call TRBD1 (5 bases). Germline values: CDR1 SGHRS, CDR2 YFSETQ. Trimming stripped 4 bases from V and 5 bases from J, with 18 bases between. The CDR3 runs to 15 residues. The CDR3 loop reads CASSLGAAWGTEAFF. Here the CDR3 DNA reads TGCGCCAGCAGCCTTGGGGCGGCCTGGGGGACTGAAGCTTTCTTT.

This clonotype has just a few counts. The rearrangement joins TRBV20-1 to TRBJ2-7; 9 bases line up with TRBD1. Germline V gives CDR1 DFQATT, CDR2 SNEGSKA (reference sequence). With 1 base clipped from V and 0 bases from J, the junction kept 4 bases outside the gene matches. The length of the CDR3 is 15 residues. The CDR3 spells CSARGGTGTSYEQYF. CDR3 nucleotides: TGCAGTGCTAGAGGGGGGACAGGGACCTCCTACGAGCAGTACTTC.

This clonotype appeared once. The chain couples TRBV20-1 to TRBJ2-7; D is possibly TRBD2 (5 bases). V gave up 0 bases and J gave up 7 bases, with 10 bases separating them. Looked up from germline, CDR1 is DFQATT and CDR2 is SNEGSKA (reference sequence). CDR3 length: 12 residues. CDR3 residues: CSAREQSGEQYF. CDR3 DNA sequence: TGCAGTGCTAGAGAGCAGTCGGGGGAGCAGTACTTC.

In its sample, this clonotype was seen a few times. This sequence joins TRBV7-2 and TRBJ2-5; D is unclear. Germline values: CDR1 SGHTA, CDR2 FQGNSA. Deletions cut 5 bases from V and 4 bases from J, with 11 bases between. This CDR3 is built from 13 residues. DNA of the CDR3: TGTGCCAGCAGCCCCCTATTTGGAGAGACCCAGTACTTC. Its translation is CASSPLFGETQYF.

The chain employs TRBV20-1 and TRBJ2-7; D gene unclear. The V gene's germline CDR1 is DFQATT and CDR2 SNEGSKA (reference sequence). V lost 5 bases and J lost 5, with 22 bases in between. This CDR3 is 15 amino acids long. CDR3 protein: CSALFPATKRDEQYF. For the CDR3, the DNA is TGCAGTGCTCTCTTTCCCGCGACAAAACGAGACGAGCAGTACTTC.

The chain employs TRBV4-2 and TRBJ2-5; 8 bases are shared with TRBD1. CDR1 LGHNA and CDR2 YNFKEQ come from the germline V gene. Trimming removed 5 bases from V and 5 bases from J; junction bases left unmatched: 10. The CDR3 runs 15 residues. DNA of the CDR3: TGTGCCAGCAGCACGATGGACAGGGTCTCGGAGACCCAGTACTTC. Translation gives CASSTMDRVSETQYF.

The CDR3 bases are TGCAGTGCTTACCGACCGAACACTGAAGCTTTCTTT. This codes for CSAYRPNTEAFF. V usage is TRBV20-1 and J usage is TRBJ1-1; D ambiguous. This CDR3 has 12 amino acids. The ends were cut back, 5 bases at V and 1 base at J, with 8 bases in the middle. CDR1 is DFQATT and CDR2 is SNEGSKA in the germline V gene (reference sequence).

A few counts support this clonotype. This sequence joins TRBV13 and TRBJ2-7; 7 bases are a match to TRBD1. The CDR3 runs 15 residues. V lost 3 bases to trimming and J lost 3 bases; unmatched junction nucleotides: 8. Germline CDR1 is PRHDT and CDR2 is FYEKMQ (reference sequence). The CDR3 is CASSLTGNWGYEQYF. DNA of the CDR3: TGTGCCAGCAGCTTGACAGGGAATTGGGGCTACGAGCAGTACTTC.

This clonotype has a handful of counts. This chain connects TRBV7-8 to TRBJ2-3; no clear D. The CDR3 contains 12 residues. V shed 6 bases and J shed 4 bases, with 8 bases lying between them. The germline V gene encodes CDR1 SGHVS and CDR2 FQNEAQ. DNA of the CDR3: TGTGCCAGCAGACCGACCTCAGATACGCAGTATTTT. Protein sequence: CASRPTSDTQYF.

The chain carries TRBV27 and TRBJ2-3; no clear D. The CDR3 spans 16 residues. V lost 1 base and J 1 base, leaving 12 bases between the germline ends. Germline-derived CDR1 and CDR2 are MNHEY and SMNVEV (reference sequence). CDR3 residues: CASSLFGTLGTDTQYF. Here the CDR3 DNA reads TGTGCCAGCAGTTTATTTGGCACTTTAGGCACAGATACGCAGTATTTT.

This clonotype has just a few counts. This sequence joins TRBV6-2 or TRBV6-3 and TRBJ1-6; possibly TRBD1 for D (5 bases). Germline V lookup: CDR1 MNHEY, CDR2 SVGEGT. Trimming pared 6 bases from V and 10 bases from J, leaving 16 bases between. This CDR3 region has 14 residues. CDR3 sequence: CASSPGWGDSPLHF. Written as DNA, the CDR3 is TGTGCCAGCAGCCCCGGGTGGGGCGACTCACCCCTCCACTTT.

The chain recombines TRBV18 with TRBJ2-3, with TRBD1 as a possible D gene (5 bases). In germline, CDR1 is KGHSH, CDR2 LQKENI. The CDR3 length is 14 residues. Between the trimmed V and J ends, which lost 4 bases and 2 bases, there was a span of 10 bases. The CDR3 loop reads CASSRQSNTDTQYF. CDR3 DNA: TGTGCCAGCTCACGACAGAGCAACACAGATACGCAGTATTTT.